This record looks at one T cell receptor beta chain sequence and its context. Its target is not known. The record originates from a study of CXCR4 blockade with PD-1 therapy in pancreatic cancer. V lost 4 bases to trimming and J lost 6 bases, with 9 bases between them. The CDR3 runs to 13 residues. Germline V gene lookup returns CDR1 LNHDA and CDR2 SQIVND (reference sequence). Here immunoSEQ multiplex PCR was the method, and the copy in TCRdb shows in-frame clones only, minus some. The repertoire holds about 3,500 clones, with about 50% as singletons. General observations from the study: Convergent selection by common tumor antigens was suggested by nucleotide rearrangement counts. Tumors were clonally expanded, mean approximately 0.14 versus 0.053 in healthy blood.

The TCR was taken from a human donor with pancreatic ductal adenocarcinoma. Input material: tumor tissue. V and J are TRBV19 and TRBJ2-2; maybe TRBD2 (5 bases). The CDR3 is CASSTEVAGELFF. The CDR3 DNA reads as TGTGCCAGTAGTACGGAGGTGGCCGGGGAGCTGTTTTTT.